A single T cell receptor beta chain is shown here with its context. Its antigen is not identified. The length of the CDR3 is 16 residues. CDR1 is SNHLY and CDR2 is FYNNEI in the germline V gene. V shed 3 bases, J shed 1 base, and the junction held 8 bases outside the gene matches. This specimen belongs to a study of cytomegalovirus exposure and HLA in healthy donors. General study points: Productive rates of about 90% or about 30% were seen for most TCR beta V segments in an earlier analysis. In vitro, a few CMV-associated chains proved specific for CMV antigens. In a later analysis, V- and J-gene trimming of beta chains associated with a DCLRE1C missense variant, replicated independently.

Vbeta (60) and Jbeta (13) primers were used in the PCR. Sequenced by immunoSEQ multiplex PCR; TCRdb stores in-frame clones only, minus some. The sample lists approximately 130,000 clones, roughly 70% seen once, with less than 4.5% in the top ten. J is TRBJ2-7 and V is TRBV2; 8 bases fit TRBD1. The clonotype was recovered from a man over 45 in good health and CMV-seropositive. Sequencing was performed on PBMCs. In DNA form, the CDR3 reads TGTGCCAGCAGTGACCCAGGGGGACAGGATTCCTACGAGCAGTACTTC. It translates to CASSDPGGQDSYEQYF.